This T cell receptor beta chain appears in the sequencing data of a study of blood T cell repertoires in COVID-19. Study-wide background: Acute and convalescent COVID-19 samples came from the United States, Italy and Spain. T cells, B-cell-depleted T cells, or PBMCs supplied cDNA or gDNA.

V lost 4 bases to trimming and J lost 1 base, with 8 bases between them. The germline V gene encodes CDR1 SGHRS and CDR2 YFSETQ. The length of the CDR3 is 14 residues. In the source study's methods: How many nucleated cells were present was estimated from reference gene primer amplification. Sequencing used immunoSEQ multiplex PCR; TCRdb keeps in-frame clones, though not all of them. The D gene and trimming were derived from the DNA, and the V and J assignments and clone size from that table. The repertoire consists of about 210,000 clones, with about 87% occurring once and the leading ten covering around 2.7%.

The sample was peripheral blood. The clonotype comes from a man aged 55-75 years with acute or convalescent COVID-19. The J gene is TRBJ2-2, the V gene TRBV5-1; D remains ambiguous. The CDR3 region is CASSDTLNTGELFF. The CDR3 region has the DNA TGCGCCAGCAGCGACACATTGAACACCGGGGAGCTGTTTTTT. The full variable domain, in which reference TRBV5-1 and TRBJ2-2 provide the parts outside the CDR3, is KAGVTQTPRYLIKTRGQQVTLSCSPISGHRSVSWYQQTPGQGLQFLFEYFSETQRNKGNFPGRFSGRQFSNSRSEMNVSTLELGDSALYLCASSDTLNTGELFFGEGSRLTVL.